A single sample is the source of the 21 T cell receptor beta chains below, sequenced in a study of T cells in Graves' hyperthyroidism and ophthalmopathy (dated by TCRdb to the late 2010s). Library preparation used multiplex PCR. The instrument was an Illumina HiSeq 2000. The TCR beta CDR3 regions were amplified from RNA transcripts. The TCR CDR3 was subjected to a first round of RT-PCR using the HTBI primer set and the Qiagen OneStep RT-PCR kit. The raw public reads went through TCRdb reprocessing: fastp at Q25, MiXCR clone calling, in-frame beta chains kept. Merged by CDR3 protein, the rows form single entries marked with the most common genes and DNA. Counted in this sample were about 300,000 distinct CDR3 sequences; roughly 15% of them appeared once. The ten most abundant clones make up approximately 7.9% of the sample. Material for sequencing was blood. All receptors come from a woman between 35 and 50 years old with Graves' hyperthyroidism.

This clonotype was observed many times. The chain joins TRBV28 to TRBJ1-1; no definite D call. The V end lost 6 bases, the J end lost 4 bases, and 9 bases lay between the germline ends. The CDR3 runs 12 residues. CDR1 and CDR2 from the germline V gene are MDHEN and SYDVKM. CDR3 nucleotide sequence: TGTGCCAGCAGGGGAGGTCTCACTGAAGCTTTCTTT. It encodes CASRGGLTEAFF. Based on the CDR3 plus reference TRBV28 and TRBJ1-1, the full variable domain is DVKVTQSSRYLVKRTGEKVFLECVQDMDHENMFWYRQDPGLGLRLIYFSYDVKMKEKGDIPEGYSVSREKKERFSLILESASTNQTSMYLCASRGGLTEAFFGQGTRLTVV.

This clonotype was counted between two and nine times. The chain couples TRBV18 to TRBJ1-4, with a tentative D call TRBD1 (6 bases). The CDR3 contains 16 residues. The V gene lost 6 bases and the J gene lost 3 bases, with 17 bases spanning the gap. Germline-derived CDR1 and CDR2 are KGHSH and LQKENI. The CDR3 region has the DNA TGTGCCAGCTCGCACCGAGACGAGGGGGCTAATGAAAAACTGTTTTTT. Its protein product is CASSHRDEGANEKLFF.

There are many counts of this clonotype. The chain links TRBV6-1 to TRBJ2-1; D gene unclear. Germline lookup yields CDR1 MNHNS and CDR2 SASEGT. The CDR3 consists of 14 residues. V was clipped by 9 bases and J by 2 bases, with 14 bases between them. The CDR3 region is CASGRGKAYNEQFF. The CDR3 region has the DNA TGTGCCAGTGGTAGAGGAAAGGCCTACAATGAGCAGTTCTTC.

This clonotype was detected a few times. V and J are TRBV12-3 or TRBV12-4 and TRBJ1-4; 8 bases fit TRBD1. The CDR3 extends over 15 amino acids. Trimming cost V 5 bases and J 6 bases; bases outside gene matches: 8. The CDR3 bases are TGTGCCAGCAGTAACAGACAGGGGAGTCATGAAAAACTGTTTTTT. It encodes CASSNRQGSHEKLFF.

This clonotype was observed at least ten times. The CDR3 is CSARRLAGDLNEQFF. CDR3 nucleotides: TGCAGTGCTAGACGACTAGCGGGAGATTTGAATGAGCAGTTCTTC. The rearrangement uses TRBV20-1 and TRBJ2-1, with 12 bases that match TRBD2. V dropped 2 bases and J dropped 7; count of bases not matched to a gene: 6. The germline V gene has CDR1 DFQATT and CDR2 SNEGSKA (reference sequence). CDR3 length: 15 residues.

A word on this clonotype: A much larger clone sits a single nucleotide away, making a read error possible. CDR3: CSATRGEGVHEQFF. For the CDR3, the DNA is TGCAGTGCTACGAGAGGGGAAGGAGTTCATGAGCAGTTCTTC. The chain employs TRBV20-1 and TRBJ2-1; D assignment may be TRBD1 or TRBD2 (5 bases each). The CDR3 totals 14 residues. Germline V gives CDR1 DFQATT, CDR2 SNEGSKA (reference sequence). The V end was cut by 4 bases, the J end by 8 bases, with 18 bases between.

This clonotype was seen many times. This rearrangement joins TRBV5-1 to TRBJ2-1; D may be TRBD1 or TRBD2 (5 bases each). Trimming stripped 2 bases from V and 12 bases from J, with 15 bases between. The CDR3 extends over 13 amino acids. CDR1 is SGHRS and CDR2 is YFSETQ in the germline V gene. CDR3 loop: CASSFEGSWRQFF. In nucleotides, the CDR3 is TGCGCCAGCAGCTTTGAGGGGAGTTGGCGGCAGTTCTTC. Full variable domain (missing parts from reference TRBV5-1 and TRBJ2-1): KAGVTQTPRYLIKTRGQQVTLSCSPISGHRSVSWYQQTPGQGLQFLFEYFSETQRNKGNFPGRFSGRQFSNSRSEMNVSTLELGDSALYLCASSFEGSWRQFFGPGTRLTVL.

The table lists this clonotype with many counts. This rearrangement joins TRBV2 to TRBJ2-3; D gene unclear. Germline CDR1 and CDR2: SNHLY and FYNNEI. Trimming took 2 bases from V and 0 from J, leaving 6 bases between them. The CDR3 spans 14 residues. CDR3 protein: CASSEFASTDTQYF. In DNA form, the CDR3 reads TGTGCCAGCAGTGAATTCGCAAGCACAGATACGCAGTATTTT. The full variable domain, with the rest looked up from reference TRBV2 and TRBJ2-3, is EPEVTQTPSHQVTQMGQEVILRCVPISNHLYFYWYRQILGQKVEFLVSFYNNEISEKSEIFDDQFSVERPDGSNFTLKIRSTKLEDSAMYFCASSEFASTDTQYFGPGTRLTVL.

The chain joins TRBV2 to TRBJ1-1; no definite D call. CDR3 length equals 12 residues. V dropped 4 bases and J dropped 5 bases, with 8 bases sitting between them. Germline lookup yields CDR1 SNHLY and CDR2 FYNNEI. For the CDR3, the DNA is TGTGCCAGCAGTGCTGCGGGAACTGAAGCTTTCTTT. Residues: CASSAAGTEAFF.

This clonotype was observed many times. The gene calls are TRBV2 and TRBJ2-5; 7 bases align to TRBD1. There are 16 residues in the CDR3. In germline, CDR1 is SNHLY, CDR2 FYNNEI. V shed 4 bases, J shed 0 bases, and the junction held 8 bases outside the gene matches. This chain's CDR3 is CASSARDSQYQETQYF. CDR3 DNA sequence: TGTGCCAGCAGTGCCCGGGACAGCCAGTACCAAGAGACCCAGTACTTC.

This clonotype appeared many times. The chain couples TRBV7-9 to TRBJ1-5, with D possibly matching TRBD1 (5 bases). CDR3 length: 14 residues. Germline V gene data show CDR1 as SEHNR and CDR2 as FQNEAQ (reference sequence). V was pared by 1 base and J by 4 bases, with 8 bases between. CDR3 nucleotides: TGTGCCAGCAGCTTAGGAAAGGGGAATCAGCCCCAGCATTTT. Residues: CASSLGKGNQPQHF.

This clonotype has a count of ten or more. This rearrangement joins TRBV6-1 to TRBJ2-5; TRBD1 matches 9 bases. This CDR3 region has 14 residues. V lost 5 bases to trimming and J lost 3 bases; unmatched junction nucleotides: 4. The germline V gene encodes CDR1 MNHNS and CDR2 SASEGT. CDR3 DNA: TGTGCCAGCAGTCGCTGGACAGGGGAAGAGACCCAGTACTTC. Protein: CASSRWTGEETQYF.

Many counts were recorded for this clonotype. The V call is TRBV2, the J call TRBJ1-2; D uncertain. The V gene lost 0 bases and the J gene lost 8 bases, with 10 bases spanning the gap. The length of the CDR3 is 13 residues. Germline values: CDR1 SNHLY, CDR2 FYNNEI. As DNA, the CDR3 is TGTGCCAGCAGTGAAGCGCCCGCCCAGGGCTACACCTTC. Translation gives CASSEAPAQGYTF. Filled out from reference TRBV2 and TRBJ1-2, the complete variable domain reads EPEVTQTPSHQVTQMGQEVILRCVPISNHLYFYWYRQILGQKVEFLVSFYNNEISEKSEIFDDQFSVERPDGSNFTLKIRSTKLEDSAMYFCASSEAPAQGYTFGSGTRLTVV.

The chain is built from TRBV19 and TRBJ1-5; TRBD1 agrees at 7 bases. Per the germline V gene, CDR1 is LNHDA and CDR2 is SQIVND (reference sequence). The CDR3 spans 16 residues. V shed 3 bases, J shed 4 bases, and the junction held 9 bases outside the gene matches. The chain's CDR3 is CASSIWEGANNQPQHF. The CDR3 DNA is TGTGCCAGTAGTATCTGGGAGGGGGCCAATAATCAGCCCCAGCATTTT.

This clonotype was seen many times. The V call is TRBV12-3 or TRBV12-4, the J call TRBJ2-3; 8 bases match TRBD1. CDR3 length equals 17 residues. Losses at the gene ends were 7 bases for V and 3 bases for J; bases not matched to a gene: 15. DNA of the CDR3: TGTGCCAGCAACTCAGGGTTCAGGGGGCTATTGACAGATACGCAGTATTTT. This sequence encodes CASNSGFRGLLTDTQYF.

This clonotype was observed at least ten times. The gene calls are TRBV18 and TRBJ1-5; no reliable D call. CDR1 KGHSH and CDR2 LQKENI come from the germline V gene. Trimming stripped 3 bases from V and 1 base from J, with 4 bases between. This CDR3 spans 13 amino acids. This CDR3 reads CASSPVSNQPQHF. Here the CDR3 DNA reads TGTGCCAGCTCACCGGTAAGCAATCAGCCCCAGCATTTT. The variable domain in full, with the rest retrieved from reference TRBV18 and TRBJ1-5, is NAGVMQNPRHLVRRRGQEARLRCSPMKGHSHVYWYRQLPEEGLKFMVYLQKENIIDESGMPKERFSAEFPKEGPSILRIQQVVRGDSAAYFCASSPVSNQPQHFGDGTRLSIL.

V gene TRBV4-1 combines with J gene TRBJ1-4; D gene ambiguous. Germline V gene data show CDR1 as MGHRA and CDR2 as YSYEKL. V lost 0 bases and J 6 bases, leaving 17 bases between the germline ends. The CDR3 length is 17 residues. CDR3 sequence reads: CASSQDAVSWTDEKLFF. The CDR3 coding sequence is TGCGCCAGCAGCCAAGACGCGGTATCCTGGACGGATGAAAAACTGTTTTTT.

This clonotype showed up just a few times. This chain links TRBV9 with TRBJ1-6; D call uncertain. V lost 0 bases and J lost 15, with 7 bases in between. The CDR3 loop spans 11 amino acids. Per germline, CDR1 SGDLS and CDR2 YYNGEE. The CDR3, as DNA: TGTGCCAGCAGCGTAGGGAGAGGCCTCCACTTT. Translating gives CASSVGRGLHF.

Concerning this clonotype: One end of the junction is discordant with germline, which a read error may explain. CDR3 bases: TGTGCCAGCAGCCGATTAGGAATCCACGATCAGTACTTC. This encodes CASSRLGIHDQYF. The rearrangement uses TRBV7-8 and TRBJ2-7; D remains unclear. The CDR3 has 13 residues. From germline, CDR1 is SGHVS and CDR2 FQNEAQ.

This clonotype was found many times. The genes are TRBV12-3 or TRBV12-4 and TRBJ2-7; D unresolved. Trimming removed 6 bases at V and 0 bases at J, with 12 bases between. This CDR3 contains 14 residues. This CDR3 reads CASSRTGNSYEQYF. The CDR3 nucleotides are TGTGCCAGCAGCCGGACCGGAAACTCCTACGAGCAGTACTTC.

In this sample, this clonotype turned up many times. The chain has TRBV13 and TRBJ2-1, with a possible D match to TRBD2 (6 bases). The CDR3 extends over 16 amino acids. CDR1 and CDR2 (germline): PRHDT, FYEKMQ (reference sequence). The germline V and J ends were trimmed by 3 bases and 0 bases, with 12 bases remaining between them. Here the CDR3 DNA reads TGTGCCAGCAGCTTGTCAAGCGGGTCCTCCTACAATGAGCAGTTCTTC. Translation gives CASSLSSGSSYNEQFF.